This T cell receptor (beta chain) was sequenced for a study of cytomegalovirus exposure and HLA in healthy donors. Study as a whole: Among the 400 or so donors who were genotyped, roughly 85% fell in the genetic ancestry cluster that is associated with self-reported Caucasian donors.

Points from the study as a whole: Most sequenced TCRs were rare (though some public TCRs occurred in many donors). Available immune exposure information covered CMV serostatus only. V segments that were indistinguishable, TRBV6-2 and TRBV6-3 among them, were omitted from analysis.

Primers included in the PCR were 60 Vbeta and 13 Jbeta primers. Produced via immunoSEQ multiplex PCR; TCRdb's table is partial and in-frame only. Among about 160,000 clones, roughly 80% were seen once, and the ten largest hold about 13%. Of note for this clone: Its matching antigen is unknown.

This CDR3 contains 15 residues. Germline values: CDR1 KGHSH, CDR2 LQKENI. V trimming: 5 bases; J trimming: 5 bases; junction bases outside the gene matches: 8. This receptor was obtained from a man in his forties in good health and CMV-seropositive. The V gene is TRBV18, the J gene TRBJ2-2; TRBD2 matches 7 bases. The specimen sequenced was PBMCs. The CDR3 DNA is TGTGCCAGCTCATCCGGACTAGTTTTTACCGGGGAGCTGTTTTTT. This encodes CASSSGLVFTGELFF.